These 24 T cell receptor beta chains originate from one sample sequenced in a study of T cells in Graves' hyperthyroidism and ophthalmopathy. RNA transcripts were the template for amplifying TCR beta CDR3 regions. The HTBI primer set served for first-round RT-PCR of the TCR CDR3. From the multiplex PCR reads, TCRdb called clonotypes with MiXCR, one entry per CDR3 protein. The profile covers about 840,000 distinct CDR3 sequences, with 35% to 40% appearing a single time and approximately 8.7% taken by the ten largest. Sequencing was done on a sample of blood. These receptors were taken from a man aged 18 to 35 with Graves' hyperthyroidism.

The chain couples TRBV7-9 to TRBJ2-2, with a tentative D call TRBD2 (6 bases). The V end was cut by 5 bases, the J end by 5 bases, with 15 bases between. The CDR3 sequence is 15 residues long. CDR1 and CDR2 from the germline V gene are SEHNR and FQNEAQ (reference sequence). This CDR3 reads CASSLGGGRTGELFF. Written as DNA, the CDR3 is TGTGCCAGCAGCCTCGGAGGAGGGAGGACCGGGGAGCTGTTTTTT.

The chain couples TRBV7-2 to TRBJ1-4; a possible D gene is TRBD1 (5 bases). This CDR3 has 15 residues. Trimming took 3 bases from V and 7 from J, leaving 15 bases between them. Germline V gene sequence: CDR1 SGHTA, CDR2 FQGNSA. As DNA, the CDR3 is TGTGCCAGCAGCTTGGGTCCGGGGCTTGGTGAAAAACTGTTTTTT. This sequence encodes CASSLGPGLGEKLFF.

Only a few counts were recorded for this clonotype. The chain couples TRBV9 to TRBJ1-6; 7 bases map to TRBD1. V lost 1 base and J lost 7; bases outside the gene matches: 8. The CDR3 runs 16 residues. Germline CDR1 SGDLS, CDR2 YYNGEE. CDR3 nucleotides: TGTGCCAGCAGCGTAAACCCCCAGGGGGACAATTCACCCCTCCACTTT. Its protein is CASSVNPQGDNSPLHF.

As for this clonotype: This CDR3 is missing its conserved last phenylalanine or tryptophan, likely due to a read error. No DNA is shown, since the ends of the CDR3 on it are uncertain; the CDR3 is the one TCRdb lists. The V call is TRBV20-1, the J call TRBJ2-5. 9 amino acids form the CDR3, both terminal residues included. Per germline, CDR1 DFQATT and CDR2 SNEGSKA (reference sequence). CDR3 loop: CSARDGANT.

The CDR3 is CSARGTGRNEKLFF. The CDR3 DNA follows: TGCAGTGCTAGGGGGACGGGGAGAAATGAAAAACTGTTTTTT. The chain uses TRBV20-1 and TRBJ1-4; D is perhaps TRBD1 (5 bases). The CDR3 runs to 14 residues. Looked up from germline, CDR1 is DFQATT and CDR2 is SNEGSKA (reference sequence). Trimming took off 3 bases at V and 5 bases at J, with 13 bases between the two ends.

The rearrangement uses TRBV2 and TRBJ2-2; TRBD2 aligns across 7 bases. The CDR3 loop spans 11 amino acids. Trimming removed 10 bases from V and 6 bases from J; junction bases left unmatched: 2. CDR1 is SNHLY and CDR2 is FYNNEI in the germline V gene. The DNA of the CDR3 is TGTGCCAAGCGGGACCCCGGGGAGCTGTTTTTT. Protein: CAKRDPGELFF. The entire variable domain, with the rest obtained from reference TRBV2 and TRBJ2-2, is as follows: EPEVTQTPSHQVTQMGQEVILRCVPISNHLYFYWYRQILGQKVEFLVSFYNNEISEKSEIFDDQFSVERPDGSNFTLKIRSTKLEDSAMYFCAKRDPGELFFGEGSRLTVL.

This chain uses TRBV19 with TRBJ2-5, with 7 positions matching TRBD1. Trimming at V came to 11 bases and at J to 7 bases, leaving 7 bases not matched to a gene. Germline V gene sequence: CDR1 LNHDA, CDR2 SQIVND (reference sequence). The CDR3 has 11 residues. The CDR3 DNA is TGTGCCGCACAAGGGGGCCCGACCCAGTACTTC. It specifies CAAQGGPTQYF.

A note on this clonotype: Relative to the germline gene, one junction end is altered; a read error may explain this. DNA of the CDR3: TGTACCAGCCGTGAGGGGGCAGTTTATGGCTACACCTTC. Translation gives CTSREGAVYGYTF. This sequence joins TRBV6-1 and TRBJ1-2; 7 positions match TRBD1. Germline loops: CDR1 MNHNS, CDR2 SASEGT. There are 13 residues in the CDR3.

Only a few counts were recorded for this clonotype. The chain joins TRBV20-1 to TRBJ2-7; TRBD1 agrees at 9 bases. The CDR3 runs to 14 residues. From germline, CDR1 is DFQATT and CDR2 SNEGSKA (reference sequence). The junction had 8 bases not matched to a gene; V was cut back by 3 bases and J by 5 bases. CDR3 coding DNA: TGCAGTGCTAGCGCCGGGACAGGGTGCAACGAGCAGTACTTC. Translating it yields CSASAGTGCNEQYF.

Comments on this clonotype: Relative to the germline gene, one junction end is altered; a read error may explain this. The rearrangement links TRBV5-1 to TRBJ2-7, with D possibly being TRBD2 (7 bases). Germline loops: CDR1 SGHRS, CDR2 YFSETQ. The CDR3 covers 11 residues. DNA for the CDR3: TGCGCCAGCTCGGGGGGCTACGAGCAGTGCTTC. It translates to CASSGGYEQCF. Full variable domain (missing parts from reference TRBV5-1 and TRBJ2-7): KAGVTQTPRYLIKTRGQQVTLSCSPISGHRSVSWYQQTPGQGLQFLFEYFSETQRNKGNFPGRFSGRQFSNSRSEMNVSTLELGDSALYLCASSGGYEQCFGPGTRLTVT.

A few counts support this clonotype. V usage is TRBV7-2 and J usage is TRBJ1-3; D gene unclear. Germline CDR1 SGHTA, CDR2 FQGNSA. Trimming shortened V by 7 bases and J by 3 bases, and 13 bases separated the two germline ends. CDR3 length equals 14 residues. This CDR3 reads CASTAVVGGNTIYF. CDR3 bases: TGTGCCAGCACCGCGGTTGTGGGTGGAAACACCATATATTTT. Filled out from reference TRBV7-2 and TRBJ1-3, the complete variable domain reads GAGVSQSPSNKVTEKGKDVELRCDPISGHTALYWYRQSLGQGLEFLIYFQGNSAPDKSGLPSDRFSAERTGGSVSTLTIQRTQQEDSAVYLCASTAVVGGNTIYFGEGSWLTVV.

The genes are TRBV2 and TRBJ1-5, with TRBD1 matching 10 bases. Unmatched junction bases numbered 5, after V lost 3 bases and J lost 6 bases. The V gene's germline CDR1 is SNHLY and CDR2 FYNNEI. The CDR3 sequence is 15 residues long. The CDR3 is CASSEGDRGAQPQHF. CDR3 DNA sequence: TGTGCCAGCAGTGAGGGGGACAGGGGTGCTCAGCCCCAGCATTTT.

The CDR3 nucleotides are TGTGCCACCCGGGTTAACACCTACGAGCAGTACTTC. Amino acid sequence: CATRVNTYEQYF. The rearrangement links TRBV28 to TRBJ2-7; D is undetermined. The CDR3 has 12 amino acids. CDR1 MDHEN and CDR2 SYDVKM come from the germline V gene. V was pared by 10 bases and J by 2 bases, with 12 bases between. Full variable domain (outside the CDR3, taken from reference TRBV28 and TRBJ2-7): DVKVTQSSRYLVKRTGEKVFLECVQDMDHENMFWYRQDPGLGLRLIYFSYDVKMKEKGDIPEGYSVSREKKERFSLILESASTNQTSMYLCATRVNTYEQYFGPGTRLTVT.

This clonotype occurred many times. This chain uses TRBV10-3 with TRBJ2-2; the match to TRBD2 covers 12 bases. The CDR3 is 15 amino acids. The V gene end was trimmed by 8 bases and the J gene end by 1 base; junction bases not matched to a gene: 2. CDR1 and CDR2 (germline): ENHRY, SYGVKD. This chain's CDR3 is CAIGGLAGNTGELFF. CDR3 coding DNA: TGTGCCATCGGGGGACTAGCGGGGAACACCGGGGAGCTGTTTTTT.

This clonotype showed up many times. The chain carries TRBV25-1 and TRBJ1-3; D ambiguous. This CDR3 contains 16 residues. Germline CDR1 is MGHDK and CDR2 is SYGVNS. Trimming took 1 base from V and 0 from J, leaving 10 bases between them. The CDR3 region has the DNA TGTGCCAGCAGTGAATCAACAGTTGCCTCTGGAAACACCATATATTTT. Amino acid sequence: CASSESTVASGNTIYF.

This clonotype was found once. This sequence joins TRBV5-1 and TRBJ2-7, with D possibly matching TRBD2 (6 bases). V lost 3 bases to trimming and J lost 1 base, with 14 bases between them. CDR3 length equals 15 residues. CDR1 is SGHRS, CDR2 YFSETQ, per germline. DNA for the CDR3: TGCGCCAGCAGCTGGGCCGGGACTGAGTCCTACGAGCAGTACTTC. Translated: CASSWAGTESYEQYF. The full variable domain, rest sourced from reference TRBV5-1 and TRBJ2-7, is KAGVTQTPRYLIKTRGQQVTLSCSPISGHRSVSWYQQTPGQGLQFLFEYFSETQRNKGNFPGRFSGRQFSNSRSEMNVSTLELGDSALYLCASSWAGTESYEQYFGPGTRLTVT.

In this sample, this clonotype turned up many times. This rearrangement joins TRBV10-3 to TRBJ1-5, with D possibly TRBD1 on 5 matching bases. CDR3 length equals 13 residues. Trimming shortened V by 4 bases and J by 5 bases, and 9 bases separated the two germline ends. Germline CDR1 ENHRY, CDR2 SYGVKD. The CDR3 here is CAISATEDQPQHF. The CDR3 nucleotides read TGTGCCATCAGTGCGACAGAGGATCAGCCCCAGCATTTT.

The V and J genes are TRBV20-1 and TRBJ1-2; TRBD1 matches 9 bases. Germline values: CDR1 DFQATT, CDR2 SNEGSKA (reference sequence). V gave up 0 bases and J gave up 4 bases; unmatched junction bases: 6. CDR3 length equals 15 residues. CDR3 sequence reads: CSARDPQQGAYGYTF. The CDR3 nucleotides are TGCAGTGCTAGAGATCCCCAACAGGGGGCCTATGGCTACACCTTC.

Comments on this clonotype: Relative to the germline gene, one junction end is altered; a read error may explain this. The chain carries TRBV7-2 and TRBJ1-1; no firm D call. Germline CDR1 reads SGHTA; CDR2 reads FQGNSA. This CDR3 is 14 amino acids long. CDR3 amino acids: CASSLGMVNTKAFF. In nucleotides, the CDR3 is TGTGCCAGCAGCTTAGGGATGGTTAACACTAAAGCTTTCTTT.

This clonotype was seen many times. The gene calls are TRBV19 and TRBJ1-1; possibly TRBD1 for D (6 bases). Germline assignment: CDR1 LNHDA and CDR2 SQIVND (reference sequence). The CDR3 runs 12 residues. Trimming cost V 3 bases and J 6 bases, with 8 bases left between them. The CDR3: CASSMAGAEAFF. CDR3 nucleotides: TGTGCCAGTAGTATGGCAGGGGCTGAAGCTTTCTTT.

The chain combines TRBV12-3 or TRBV12-4 with TRBJ2-6; unclear D gene. V lost 2 bases and J 0 bases, leaving 5 bases between the germline ends. This CDR3 contains 15 residues. CDR3 sequence reads: CASSLYFSGANVLTF. CDR3 coding DNA: TGTGCCAGCAGTTTATATTTCTCTGGGGCCAACGTCCTGACTTTC.

In this sample, this clonotype turned up many times. This chain joins TRBV14 and TRBJ1-6, with D uncertain. The CDR3 sequence is 13 residues long. Trimming pared 4 bases from V and 8 bases from J, leaving 9 bases between. From germline, CDR1 is SGHDN and CDR2 FVKESK. CDR3 amino acids: CASSRRVDSPLHF. In nucleotides, the CDR3 is TGTGCCAGCAGCCGACGGGTCGATTCACCCCTCCACTTT.

The genes are TRBV6-1 and TRBJ1-1; 8 bases are shared with TRBD1. CDR3 size: 14 residues. From germline, CDR1 is MNHNS and CDR2 SASEGT. J lost 5 bases, V lost 5 bases, and 7 bases had no gene match. The CDR3 region has the DNA TGTGCCAGCAGTTCAGGGGGCCGAGGGACTGAAGCTTTCTTT. This codes for CASSSGGRGTEAFF.

The gene calls are TRBV5-1 and TRBJ2-2; 8 nucleotides match TRBD2. CDR1 and CDR2 (germline): SGHRS, YFSETQ. CDR3 length: 15 amino acids. Trimming took 5 bases from V and 3 from J; bases not matched to a gene: 6. The CDR3 here is CASRRTGGDTGELFF. The CDR3 coding sequence is TGCGCCAGCAGAAGGACGGGGGGGGACACCGGGGAGCTGTTTTTT.